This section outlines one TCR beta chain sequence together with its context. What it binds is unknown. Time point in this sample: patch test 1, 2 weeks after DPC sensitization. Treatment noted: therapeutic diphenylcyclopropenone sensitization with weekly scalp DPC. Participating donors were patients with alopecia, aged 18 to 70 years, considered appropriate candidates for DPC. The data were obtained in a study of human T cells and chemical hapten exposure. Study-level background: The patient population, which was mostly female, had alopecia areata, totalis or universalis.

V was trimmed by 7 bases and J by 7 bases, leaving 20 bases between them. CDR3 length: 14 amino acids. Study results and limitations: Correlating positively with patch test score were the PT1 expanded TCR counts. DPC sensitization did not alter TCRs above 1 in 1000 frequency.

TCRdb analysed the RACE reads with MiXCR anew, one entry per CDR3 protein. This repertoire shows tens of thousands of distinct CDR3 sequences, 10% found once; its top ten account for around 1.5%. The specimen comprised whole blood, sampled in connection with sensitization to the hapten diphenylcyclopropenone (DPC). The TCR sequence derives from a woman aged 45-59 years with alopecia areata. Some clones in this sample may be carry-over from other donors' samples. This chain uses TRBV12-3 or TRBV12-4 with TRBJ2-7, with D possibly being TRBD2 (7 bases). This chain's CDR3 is CASTINGGPGEQYF. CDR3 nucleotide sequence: TGTGCCAGCACCATAAACGGGGGGCCAGGAGAGCAGTACTTC.